The rows below give T cell receptor beta chains drawn from one sample of a study of cytomegalovirus exposure and HLA in healthy donors. Sequenced by immunoSEQ multiplex PCR; TCRdb stores in-frame clones only, minus some. The sample contains 150,000 or so clones, approximately 89% of which appear only once. The specimen was PBMCs. These receptors were obtained from a young woman in good health and CMV-seropositive. Both conserved end residues are part of each CDR3. A D gene is named only where the DNA matches it firmly. Rows give clone size only sometimes, using once, few, many, or a class for an expanded clone.

clone_size: .
d_call: TRBD2
v_call: TRBV5-1
j_call: TRBJ2-7
cdr3_aa: CASSPGSGALSSYEQYF
cdr3_nt: TGCGCCAGCAGCCCGGGTAGCGGGGCCTTAAGCTCCTACGAGCAGTACTTC

clone_size: .
d_call: TRBD1
v_call: TRBV7-8
j_call: TRBJ1-3
cdr3_aa: CASSGRTGGFGNTIYF
cdr3_nt: TGTGCCAGCAGCGGCAGGACAGGGGGCTTTGGAAACACCATATATTTT

clone_size: once
d_call: .
v_call: TRBV6-5
j_call: TRBJ2-7
cdr3_aa: CASSPRRAGHEQYF
cdr3_nt: TGTGCCAGCAGTCCCCGGAGAGCGGGCCACGAGCAGTACTTC

clone_size: .
d_call: TRBD2
v_call: TRBV4-1
j_call: TRBJ2-3
cdr3_aa: CASSLTDSGTRTSTDTQYF
cdr3_nt: TGCGCCAGCAGCCTCACCGACTCCGGGACTAGGACTAGCACAGATACGCAGTATTTT

clone_size: .
d_call: .
v_call: TRBV6-5
j_call: TRBJ2-7
cdr3_aa: CASSGQTYEQYF
cdr3_nt: TGTGCCAGCAGCGGACAGACCTACGAGCAGTACTTC

clone_size: .
d_call: TRBD1
v_call: TRBV6-5
j_call: TRBJ1-2
cdr3_aa: CASSYSTGFYGYTF
cdr3_nt: TGTGCCAGCAGTTACTCGACAGGGTTCTATGGCTACACCTTC

clone_size: once
d_call: .
v_call: TRBV27
j_call: TRBJ2-7
cdr3_aa: CATRATLLPYEQYF
cdr3_nt: TGTGCCACCAGGGCGACTCTACTACCCTACGAGCAGTACTTC

clone_size: few
d_call: TRBD2
v_call: TRBV19
j_call: TRBJ2-5
cdr3_aa: CASSVGTSGGEETQYF
cdr3_nt: TGTGCCAGTAGTGTCGGGACTAGCGGGGGGGAAGAGACCCAGTACTTC

clone_size: .
d_call: .
v_call: TRBV5-1
j_call: TRBJ1-4
cdr3_aa: CASSLEGGGGEKLFF
cdr3_nt: TGCGCCAGCAGCTTGGAAGGGGGAGGGGGTGAAAAACTGTTTTTT

clone_size: .
d_call: TRBD2
v_call: TRBV2
j_call: TRBJ2-5
cdr3_aa: CASNGASGGGETQYF
cdr3_nt: TGTGCCAGCAACGGGGCTAGCGGGGGAGGGGAGACCCAGTACTTC

clone_size: .
d_call: TRBD2
v_call: TRBV7-2
j_call: TRBJ2-7
cdr3_aa: CASSLGRGTTYEQYF
cdr3_nt: TGTGCCAGCAGCTTAGGGCGGGGGACGACCTACGAGCAGTACTTC

clone_size: .
d_call: .
v_call: TRBV5-1
j_call: TRBJ1-2
cdr3_aa: CASSMTGDLNYGYTF
cdr3_nt: TGCGCCAGCAGCATGACGGGAGACTTAAACTATGGCTACACCTTC

clone_size: .
d_call: TRBD1
v_call: TRBV27
j_call: TRBJ2-7
cdr3_aa: CASSLSGTGVHEQYF
cdr3_nt: TGTGCCAGCAGTTTAAGCGGGACAGGGGTCCACGAGCAGTACTTC

clone_size: .
d_call: .
v_call: TRBV29-1
j_call: TRBJ1-1
cdr3_aa: CSVWRGTEAFF
cdr3_nt: TGCAGCGTGTGGCGGGGGACTGAAGCTTTCTTT

clone_size: .
d_call: .
v_call: TRBV7-6
j_call: TRBJ2-3
cdr3_aa: CASSLGGEAFADTQYF
cdr3_nt: TGTGCCAGCAGCTTAGGCGGGGAGGCTTTCGCAGATACGCAGTATTTT

clone_size: .
d_call: TRBD1
v_call: TRBV28
j_call: TRBJ1-5
cdr3_aa: CASRYSPGTGERQPQHF
cdr3_nt: TGTGCCAGCAGATACTCGCCGGGGACAGGGGAGAGGCAGCCCCAGCATTTT

clone_size: many
d_call: .
v_call: TRBV15
j_call: TRBJ1-3
cdr3_aa: CATSRDGELGGIGNTIYF
cdr3_nt: TGTGCCACCAGCAGAGATGGGGAACTAGGGGGTATCGGAAACACCATATATTTT

clone_size: .
d_call: .
v_call: TRBV7-2
j_call: TRBJ1-6
cdr3_aa: CASSLTNRRNSPLHF
cdr3_nt: TGTGCCAGCAGCTTAACAAACAGGCGAAATTCACCCCTCCACTTT

clone_size: once
d_call: TRBD1
v_call: TRBV6-5
j_call: TRBJ1-2
cdr3_aa: CASSEPGGGYTF
cdr3_nt: TGTGCCAGCAGTGAACCAGGGGGCGGCTACACCTTC

clone_size: once
d_call: TRBD2
v_call: TRBV5-1
j_call: TRBJ2-3
cdr3_aa: CASSLEAGGNTDTQYF
cdr3_nt: TGCGCCAGCAGCTTGGAGGCGGGGGGGAACACAGATACGCAGTATTTT

clone_size: .
d_call: .
v_call: TRBV28
j_call: TRBJ1-2
cdr3_aa: CASSLTVRANYGYTF
cdr3_nt: TGTGCCAGCAGTTTAACGGTCAGGGCCAACTATGGCTACACCTTC

clone_size: .
d_call: TRBD1
v_call: TRBV4-1
j_call: TRBJ2-7
cdr3_aa: CASSQEYRGYEQYF
cdr3_nt: TGCGCCAGCAGCCAGGAGTACAGGGGGTACGAGCAGTACTTC

clone_size: .
d_call: .
v_call: TRBV18
j_call: TRBJ1-2
cdr3_aa: CASSPLLDHDYGYTF
cdr3_nt: TGTGCCAGCTCACCGCTCCTAGATCATGACTATGGCTACACCTTC

clone_size: .
d_call: .
v_call: TRBV6-1
j_call: TRBJ2-3
cdr3_aa: CASSQGPYTDTQYF
cdr3_nt: TGTGCCAGCAGCCAGGGGCCTTACACAGATACGCAGTATTTT

clone_size: .
d_call: .
v_call: TRBV5-3
j_call: TRBJ1-3
cdr3_aa: CAERDSGNTIYF
cdr3_nt: TGTGCGGAGAGGGACTCTGGAAACACCATATATTTT

clone_size: .
d_call: .
v_call: TRBV4-1
j_call: TRBJ1-4
cdr3_aa: CASSQEVTVTNEKLFF
cdr3_nt: TGCGCCAGCAGCCAAGAAGTAACAGTGACTAATGAAAAACTGTTTTTT

clone_size: .
d_call: TRBD1
v_call: TRBV9
j_call: TRBJ1-6
cdr3_aa: CASSVGAGGEWNSPLHF
cdr3_nt: TGTGCCAGCAGCGTAGGGGCAGGGGGCGAGTGGAATTCACCCCTCCACTTT

clone_size: .
d_call: .
v_call: TRBV4-3
j_call: TRBJ2-7
cdr3_aa: CASSQVLERESGEQYF
cdr3_nt: TGCGCCAGCAGCCAAGTCCTCGAGAGGGAATCGGGGGAGCAGTACTTC

clone_size: .
d_call: .
v_call: TRBV29-1
j_call: TRBJ1-1
cdr3_aa: CSVVPGPGTEAFF
cdr3_nt: TGCAGCGTTGTTCCGGGTCCTGGCACTGAAGCTTTCTTT

clone_size: .
d_call: .
v_call: TRBV10-2
j_call: TRBJ2-4
cdr3_aa: CASSEAFRDTKNIQYF
cdr3_nt: TGCGCCAGCAGTGAGGCTTTCAGAGACACCAAAAACATTCAGTACTTC

clone_size: once
d_call: .
v_call: TRBV5-1
j_call: TRBJ2-2
cdr3_aa: CASWGLRNTGELFF
cdr3_nt: TGCGCCAGTTGGGGGCTCCGGAACACCGGGGAGCTGTTTTTT

clone_size: .
d_call: TRBD1
v_call: TRBV6-1
j_call: TRBJ1-2
cdr3_aa: CASSEDRGAFVRGYTF
cdr3_nt: TGTGCCAGCAGTGAGGACAGGGGGGCCTTTGTGCGGGGCTACACCTTC

clone_size: .
d_call: .
v_call: TRBV27
j_call: TRBJ2-7
cdr3_aa: CASSLSGSSYEQYF
cdr3_nt: TGTGCCAGCAGTTTATCAGGGAGCTCCTACGAGCAGTACTTC

clone_size: .
d_call: .
v_call: TRBV7-3
j_call: TRBJ1-1
cdr3_aa: CASSSMGAPNGGEAFF
cdr3_nt: TGTGCCAGCAGCTCCATGGGGGCCCCGAACGGCGGTGAAGCTTTCTTT

clone_size: .
d_call: TRBD1
v_call: TRBV7-6
j_call: TRBJ1-2
cdr3_aa: CASSSPDRGQGYTF
cdr3_nt: TGTGCCAGCAGCTCTCCAGACAGGGGGCAGGGCTACACCTTC

clone_size: many
d_call: .
v_call: TRBV28
j_call: TRBJ2-7
cdr3_aa: CASSLAFDEQYF
cdr3_nt: TGTGCCAGCAGTTTGGCTTTCGACGAGCAGTACTTC

clone_size: .
d_call: TRBD1
v_call: TRBV30
j_call: TRBJ1-4
cdr3_aa: CASIHRDRVNEKLFF
cdr3_nt: TGTGCCTCTATCCACCGTGACAGGGTTAATGAAAAACTGTTTTTT

clone_size: .
d_call: .
v_call: TRBV6-1
j_call: TRBJ2-1
cdr3_aa: CVSLSVGQFF
cdr3_nt: TGTGTCAGCCTTAGTGTTGGGCAGTTCTTC

clone_size: .
d_call: .
v_call: TRBV6-5
j_call: TRBJ2-7
cdr3_aa: CASSQDSHLHEQYF
cdr3_nt: TGTGCCAGCAGCCAGGACAGCCACCTTCACGAGCAGTACTTC

clone_size: .
d_call: .
v_call: TRBV2
j_call: TRBJ1-2
cdr3_aa: CASSEGSAARGYTF
cdr3_nt: TGTGCCAGCAGTGAAGGCTCCGCTGCTCGGGGCTACACCTTC

clone_size: .
d_call: TRBD2
v_call: TRBV11-2
j_call: TRBJ2-7
cdr3_aa: CASSRPGGNEQYF
cdr3_nt: TGTGCCAGCAGCCGCCCGGGGGGGAACGAGCAGTACTTC

clone_size: .
d_call: TRBD2
v_call: TRBV4-1
j_call: TRBJ2-5
cdr3_aa: CASSHVLRRGGGETQYF
cdr3_nt: TGCGCCAGCAGCCATGTCTTACGTCGGGGGGGCGGAGAGACCCAGTACTTC